These 8 T cell receptor beta chains originate from one sample sequenced in a study of blood T cell repertoires in COVID-19. The data were produced by immunoSEQ multiplex PCR, yet TCRdb's version contains in-frame clones alone and is incomplete. Among around 400,000 clones listed, about 87% were seen once. The sequencing sample was made of peripheral blood. The receptors originated from a woman aged 60-75 years with COVID-19, enrolled during active disease.

This chain connects TRBV19 to TRBJ1-2; the match to TRBD1 covers 10 bases. Germline CDR1 reads LNHDA; CDR2 reads SQIVND (reference sequence). CDR3 length: 14 amino acids. J lost 6 bases, V lost 5 bases, and 6 bases had no gene match. The CDR3 DNA is TGTGCCAGTAGTGCGACAGGGGGCTTTGATGGCTACACCTTC. Its translation: CASSATGGFDGYTF.

The chain joins TRBV19 to TRBJ2-1; 11 bases match TRBD2. Germline trimming cut 3 bases from V and 2 bases from J; bases unmatched to any gene: 3. Germline assignment: CDR1 LNHDA and CDR2 SQIVND (reference sequence). The CDR3 runs to 16 residues. CDR3 amino acids: CASSITSGGAYNEQFF. The CDR3 DNA follows: TGTGCCAGTAGTATTACTAGCGGGGGTGCCTACAATGAGCAGTTCTTC.

This clone was counted a few times. The chain has TRBV6-5 and TRBJ2-5; a weak D match, TRBD2 (6 bases). The CDR3 contains 14 residues. Per germline, CDR1 MNHEY and CDR2 SVGAGI. The V and J ends lost 7 bases and 8 bases respectively, with 20 bases between them. Written as DNA, the CDR3 is TGTGCCAGCAAATTCCCGGGCCGGGGAGGAACCCAGTACTTC. Protein product: CASKFPGRGGTQYF.

The J gene is TRBJ2-2, the V gene TRBV5-5, with D possibly matching TRBD1 (6 bases). Trimming shortened V by 0 bases and J by 6 bases, and 12 bases separated the two germline ends. CDR1 SGHKS and CDR2 YYEKEE come from the germline V gene (reference sequence). The CDR3 spans 15 residues. The CDR3 nucleotides are TGTGCCAGCAGCTTGGTTACAGGGTGGGCCGGGGAGCTGTTTTTT. Encoded protein: CASSLVTGWAGELFF.

DNA for the CDR3: TGTGCCACTCAAGTTACGGGGGTAACTGAAGCTTTCTTT. Its translation: CATQVTGVTEAFF. The chain uses TRBV12-3 or TRBV12-4 and TRBJ1-1; TRBD1 is a possible D gene (5 bases). V was pared by 10 bases and J by 5 bases, with 17 bases between. This CDR3 comprises 13 residues.

The chain employs TRBV29-1 and TRBJ2-5; TRBD2 matches 7 bases. Germline CDR1 is SQVTM and CDR2 is ANQGSEA. V lost 4 bases and J lost 5; bases outside the gene matches: 4. The CDR3 runs to 12 residues. The CDR3 region is CSVGLAWETQYF. CDR3 nucleotide sequence: TGCAGCGTTGGACTAGCTTGGGAGACCCAGTACTTC.

This chain connects TRBV11-2 to TRBJ1-2; D remains unclear. The CDR3 runs 14 residues. The germline V gene has CDR1 SGHAT and CDR2 FQNNGV. V was pared by 2 bases and J by 2 bases, with 9 bases between. The CDR3 nucleotides are TGTGCCAGCAGCTTAAGTCTGGGCAACTATGGCTACACCTTC. Protein product: CASSLSLGNYGYTF.

The rearrangement uses TRBV5-4 and TRBJ1-6; the D gene is possibly TRBD1 (6 bases). The CDR3 contains 17 residues. Germline CDR1 and CDR2: SGHNT and YYREEE (reference sequence). V was shortened by 3 bases and J by 0 bases, with 13 bases between the two germline ends. CDR3 sequence: CASSSGQTSSYNSPLHF. The CDR3 nucleotides are TGTGCCAGCAGCTCAGGACAGACGAGCTCCTATAATTCACCCCTCCACTTT.